The 4 T cell receptor beta chains presented below share a single source sample, sequenced in a study of blood T cell repertoires in COVID-19. TCRdb keeps only in-frame clones here, not all; method: immunoSEQ multiplex PCR. Of approximately 300,000 clones listed, around 86% are singletons. The sample taken for sequencing was PBMCs or T cells enriched from blood (not recorded which). These receptors were obtained from a man aged 25 to 45 who had recovered from COVID-19.

The chain joins TRBV3-1 (or the pseudogene TRBV3-2) to TRBJ2-1; 12 positions match TRBD1. CDR3 length: 11 amino acids. Trimming took 4 bases from V and 15 from J; bases not matched to a gene: 1. CDR1 is LGHDT, CDR2 YNNKEL, per germline (reference sequence). CDR3 in DNA: TGTGCCAGCAGCCGGGGACAGGGGGCGTTCTTC. As protein: CASSRGQGAFF.

This chain uses TRBV3-1 (or the pseudogene TRBV3-2) with TRBJ2-3; a weak D match, TRBD1 (5 bases). Looked up from germline, CDR1 is LGHDT and CDR2 is YNNKEL (reference sequence). The CDR3 sequence is 12 residues long. Deletions cut 1 base from V and 6 bases from J, with 5 bases between. The CDR3 DNA reads TGTGCCAGCAGCCAAGCAGGGGATACGCAGTATTTT. It codes for CASSQAGDTQYF.

V is TRBV6-5 and J is TRBJ2-7; D is perhaps TRBD2 (6 bases). V lost 2 bases and J 0 bases, leaving 14 bases between the germline ends. Per the germline V gene, CDR1 is MNHEY and CDR2 is SVGAGI. The CDR3 has 16 amino acids. This chain's CDR3 is CASSYSAGKSSYEQYF. CDR3 DNA sequence: TGTGCCAGCAGTTACAGTGCGGGGAAAAGCTCCTACGAGCAGTACTTC.

This clone was recorded once. The chain is built from TRBV7-8 and TRBJ1-5; weak D call: TRBD1 (6 bases). Germline CDR1 is SGHVS and CDR2 is FQNEAQ. This CDR3 spans 16 amino acids. V dropped 5 bases and J dropped 4 bases, with 18 bases sitting between them. CDR3 sequence (DNA): TGTGCCAGCAGCCGCAATGGACAGAATGCAAATCAGCCCCAGCATTTT. Translated: CASSRNGQNANQPQHF.